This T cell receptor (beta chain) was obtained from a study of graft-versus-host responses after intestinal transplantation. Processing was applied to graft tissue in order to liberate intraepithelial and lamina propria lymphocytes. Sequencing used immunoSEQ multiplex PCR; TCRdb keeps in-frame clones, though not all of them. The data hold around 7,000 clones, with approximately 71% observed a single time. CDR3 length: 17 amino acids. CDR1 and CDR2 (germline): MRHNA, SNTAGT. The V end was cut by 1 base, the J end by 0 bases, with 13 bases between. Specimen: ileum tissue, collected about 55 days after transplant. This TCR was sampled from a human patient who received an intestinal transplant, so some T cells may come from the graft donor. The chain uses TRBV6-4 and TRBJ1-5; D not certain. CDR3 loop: CASSDLKSEDSNQPQHF. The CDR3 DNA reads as TGTGCCAGCAGTGACTTAAAATCCGAGGATAGCAATCAGCCCCAGCATTTT.